This entry describes one T cell receptor beta chain. Its specificity is unknown. Researchers made TCR beta libraries by using iRepertoire HTBI primers and running Arm-PCR on CDR3 regions. TCRdb recomputed calls from the multiplex PCR reads with MiXCR, one row per CDR3 protein. The table includes 650,000 to 850,000 distinct CDR3 sequences, around 30% detected once. Germline V gives CDR1 MNHEY, CDR2 SMNVEV (reference sequence). Trimming took off 5 bases at V and 7 bases at J, with 11 bases between the two ends. The CDR3 is made up of 12 amino acids. These data originate in a study of regulatory T cells in long-lasting Graves disease. Notes on the study in general: Small sample size may have lowered accuracy. TRBV28, TRBJ1-2 and TRBJ2-5 were segments that persistent disease favored. The persistent group shared around 2,600 public clonotypes, more than the approximately 890 shared by new patients.

The time point was: persistent/refractory GD, antithyroid drugs over 5 years with positive TRAb. RNA extracted from PBMCs served as the sequencing template. The source material was peripheral blood mononuclear cells (PBMCs), sampled when the disease was refractory, from a patient treated with antithyroid drugs. V gene TRBV27 combines with J gene TRBJ1-1; D is undetermined. The sequence derives from a female donor with Graves disease. The CDR3 coding sequence is TGTGCCAGCAGTCGATCGGGCCGTGAAGCTTTCTTT. Encoded protein: CASSRSGREAFF.